What follows describes a single T cell receptor (beta chain). Its antigen is not yet known. Base quality data are lacking; no much larger clone is found one base away. The immunoSEQ Assay, a bias-controlled multiplex PCR, was used to amplify TCRbeta CDR3 regions from genomic DNA. The authors' analysis ran thus. The number of nucleated cells in each sample was estimated by amplification of reference gene primers within the assay. To quantify the absolute abundance of each unique TCRbeta CDR3 rearrangement, sequence reads were collapsed and filtered. For each sample, productive Simpson clonality was calculated by taking the square root of Simpson's diversity index across productive rearrangements. In TCRdb, the immuneACCESS table is reduced to in-frame sequences with V and J assigned. These tables do not hold every clone; where another copy was compared, an unresolved V gene accounts for under half, and the others remain unexplained. The DNA was the basis for D and trimming; V, J and clone size are from that table. The sample profile shows fewer than 25,000 clones; approximately 91% of them were found once. The ten largest clones capture roughly a quarter of the sample.

At one collaborating source in Seattle, patients were enrolled during active infection and were followed longitudinally through the course of disease. Each collaborating institution followed its own protocols to collect whole blood in K2EDTA tubes. For TCRbeta analysis, collaborator samples were shipped as frozen whole blood, as isolated PBMCs, or as DNA extracted from either sample type. This specimen comes from a study of blood T cell repertoires in COVID-19 (dated by TCRdb to about 2020). Study-wide context: Collaborator samples came from the United States, Italy and Spain and covered acute and convalescent phases of COVID-19. Sample metadata almost always included a de-identified subject ID, COVID-19 status, age in years and sex. The dataset comprised deeply sampled blood TCRbeta repertoires from subjects exposed to, actively infected with, or recovered from COVID-19. The prospective study material was composed of cDNA or gDNA derived from T cells, B-cell-depleted T cells, or PBMCs. Samples came from the ongoing ImmuneRACE study (first 160 participants) plus 1,254 subjects from 6 global collaborators. A freely available public database, intended as a resource for researchers studying the immune response to SARS-CoV-2, is where the repertoires were released. Where available, HLA class I and class II types were obtained from metadata supplied by the sample provider rather than from assay-based typing.

The study at large found these results: The amount of clinical and demographic metadata varied by source and participant and was provided uncurated.

V has 0 bases trimmed and J has 3 bases trimmed; junction bases matching no gene number 3. The cysteine opens and the phenylalanine closes a CDR3 of 16 amino acids. Only the CDR3 region is kept as DNA, spanning 48 bases read in frame from base 1. CDR1 is given as SGHRS and CDR2 as YFSETQ, both from the germline V gene. Sequenced material: peripheral blood. The rearrangement joined TRBV5-1 to TRBJ2-3, with 11 bases aligning to TRBD1. The source is a man aged 65 to 79 with COVID-19, enrolled during active disease. The CDR3 corresponds to CASSLGTGGLTDTQYF. The DNA reads TGCGCCAGCAGCTTGGGGACAGGGGGCTTGACAGATACGCAGTATTTT.